The 7 T cell receptor beta chains listed next were all sequenced from one sample in a study of T-cell memory formation after mild COVID-19. From the 5' RACE reads, TCRdb called clonotypes with MiXCR, one entry per CDR3 protein. Of 400,000 to 500,000 distinct CDR3 sequences in the sample, roughly 20% were seen once. Sequenced input: PBMCs or a T cell subset sorted from them (not recorded which). Every receptor here comes from an adult woman who had mild COVID-19 (a few samples of this study predate the infection). Cell type and time point are not known.

The chain has TRBV18 and TRBJ2-3, with 8 positions matching TRBD2. The CDR3 runs to 16 residues. Germline lookup yields CDR1 KGHSH and CDR2 LQKENI. The J segment lost 1 base and the V segment lost 3 bases, leaving 6 bases of the junction unmatched. CDR3 DNA sequence: TGTGCCAGCTCACCCGGGACTAGGAGTCGCACAGATACGCAGTATTTT. It specifies CASSPGTRSRTDTQYF.

The chain combines TRBV11-3 with TRBJ1-2; weak D call: TRBD1 (6 bases). The CDR3 totals 14 residues. CDR1 and CDR2 (germline): SGHNT, YENEEA. V was cut by 3 bases and J by 2 bases, with 10 bases left in between. The CDR3 reads CASSLQGLNYGYTF. The CDR3 DNA is TGTGCCAGCAGCTTGCAGGGGCTGAACTATGGCTACACCTTC.

V and J are TRBV18 and TRBJ1-2, with 9 positions matching TRBD1. The CDR3 sequence is 15 residues long. The germline V gene has CDR1 KGHSH and CDR2 LQKENI. V dropped 6 bases and J dropped 8; count of bases not matched to a gene: 13. The chain's CDR3 is CASSPTAGTGQGYTF. The CDR3 DNA sequence: TGTGCCAGCTCGCCAACCGCCGGGACAGGGCAAGGCTACACCTTC.

The V and J genes are TRBV4-3 and TRBJ2-3, with D maybe TRBD1 (6 bases). Germline CDR1 is LGHNA and CDR2 is YSLEER. Trimming removed 5 bases at V and 1 base at J, with 13 bases between. The CDR3 has 15 amino acids. CDR3 DNA: TGCGCCAGCAGCGTTAGGGGGTCGGGCACAGATACGCAGTATTTT. Its translation is CASSVRGSGTDTQYF.

There are many counts of this clonotype. No DNA is shown, since the ends of the CDR3 on it are uncertain; the CDR3 is the one TCRdb lists. V and J are TRBV4-2 and TRBJ2-7; the DNA was not compared with TRBD1, the D call given in the table. The germline gives CDR1 LGHNA, CDR2 YNFKEQ. Inclusive of both ends, the CDR3 amounts to 16 amino acids. CDR3 sequence: CASSQVGPGTTHDPTF.

There are a few counts of this clonotype. V gene TRBV5-1 combines with J gene TRBJ2-3; maybe TRBD1 (6 bases). The CDR3 extends over 14 amino acids. V was pared by 4 bases and J by 6 bases, with 15 bases between. Per the germline V gene, CDR1 is SGHRS and CDR2 is YFSETQ. CDR3 in DNA: TGCGCCAGCAGCGAAGGACAGCCATCGGATACGCAGTATTTT. Amino acids: CASSEGQPSDTQYF.

This clonotype was picked up a small number of times. The J gene is TRBJ1-3, the V gene TRBV12-3 or TRBV12-4; TRBD1 matches at 8 bases. The junction had 7 bases not matched to a gene; V was cut back by 5 bases and J by 4 bases. The CDR3 runs to 15 residues. CDR3 in DNA: TGTGCCAGCAGTCCCCGGACAGGGCCAGGAAACACCATATATTTT. Its protein product is CASSPRTGPGNTIYF.